This T cell receptor (beta chain) was captured by sequencing in a study of shared clonotypes between healthy human individuals. Whole-study context: Participating donors consisted of two women and a few men aged 18 to 49. Findings and limits, study-wide: Naive subsets usually exceeded memory subsets in estimated richness.

Data came from immunoSEQ multiplex PCR; TCRdb stores just in-frame clones and leaves some out. In the table there are hundreds of thousands of clones, about 96% of which are singletons. Naive CD8 cells lacked CD45RO and underwent positive selection for CCR7, leaving out terminally differentiated effector memory CD45RA+ cells. Concerning this clone: The antigen is not known.

The V gene end was trimmed by 4 bases and the J gene end by 1 base; junction bases not matched to a gene: 3. CDR1 is MNHNY and CDR2 is SVGAGI in the germline V gene (reference sequence). This CDR3 comprises 15 residues. The source of this sequence is a woman in her twenties or thirties in good health. The sequencing sample was made of naive CD8+ T cells sorted from blood. V usage is TRBV6-6 and J usage is TRBJ2-1, with 8 bases fitting TRBD2. The CDR3 here is CASSLLAVSYNEQFF. In nucleotides, the CDR3 is TGTGCCAGCAGTTTACTAGCGGTATCCTACAATGAGCAGTTCTTC.